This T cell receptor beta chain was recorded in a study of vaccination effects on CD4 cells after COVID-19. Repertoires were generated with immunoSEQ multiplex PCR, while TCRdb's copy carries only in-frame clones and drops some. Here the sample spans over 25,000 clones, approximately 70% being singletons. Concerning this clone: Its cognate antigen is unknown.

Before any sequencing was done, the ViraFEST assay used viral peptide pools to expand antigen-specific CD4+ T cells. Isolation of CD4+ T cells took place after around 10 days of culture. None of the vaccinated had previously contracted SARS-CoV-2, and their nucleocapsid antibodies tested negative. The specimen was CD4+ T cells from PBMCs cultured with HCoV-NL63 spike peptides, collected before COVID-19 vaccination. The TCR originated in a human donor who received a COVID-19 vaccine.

The CDR3, as DNA: TGTGCCAGCAACCCGGTAGGGAACACTGAAGCTTTCTTT. This gives the protein CASNPVGNTEAFF. This chain links TRBV7-2 with TRBJ1-1, with D unclear. CDR3 length: 13 amino acids. CDR1 and CDR2 from the germline V gene are SGHTA and FQGNSA. The V and J ends lost 7 bases and 1 base respectively, with 10 bases between them.